The next 23 T cell receptor beta chains were all read from a single sample in a study of blood T cells in healthy people across ages. Through a sample-barcoded 5' primer and a J-beta primer mix, a second PCR was run for roughly 6 to 11 cycles. MiXCR, applied by TCRdb to the 5' RACE reads, yields one record per CDR3 protein. The sample has about 970,000 distinct CDR3 sequences; roughly 50% are singletons. Input material: blood. The origin of the receptors is a woman aged 60-75 years in good health.

In this sample, this clonotype turned up a few times. The CDR3, as DNA: TGTGCCAGCAGTCCCACAATCTCTCCGGGACAGAAGCCCCAGCATTTT. It translates to CASSPTISPGQKPQHF. The V gene is TRBV12-3 or TRBV12-4, the J gene TRBJ1-5; 7 positions agree with TRBD1. CDR3 size: 16 residues. The V gene end was trimmed by 5 bases and the J gene end by 8 bases; junction bases not matched to a gene: 15.

The V and J genes are TRBV28 and TRBJ2-4, with D perhaps assigned TRBD1 or TRBD2 (5 bases each). CDR3 size: 15 residues. Trimming cost V 3 bases and J 0 bases, with 9 bases left between them. Germline values: CDR1 MDHEN, CDR2 SYDVKM. The chain's CDR3 is CASSFGTLAKNIQYF. The CDR3, as DNA: TGTGCCAGCAGTTTCGGGACCCTAGCCAAAAACATTCAGTACTTC.

The sample holds a few counts of this clonotype. The V and J genes are TRBV27 and TRBJ2-7; the match to TRBD1 covers 12 bases. CDR1 and CDR2 from the germline V gene are MNHEY and SMNVEV (reference sequence). V dropped 8 bases and J dropped 6; count of bases not matched to a gene: 8. The CDR3 is made up of 14 amino acids. The CDR3 protein is CASSTGTGGVEQYF. For the CDR3, the DNA is TGTGCCAGCTCAACCGGGACAGGGGGCGTCGAGCAGTACTTC.

In its sample, this clonotype was seen many times. The chain joins TRBV4-1 to TRBJ2-3, with D possibly matching TRBD1 (6 bases). V lost 0 bases to trimming and J lost 5 bases, with 18 bases between them. The CDR3 has 17 residues. Germline assignment: CDR1 MGHRA and CDR2 YSYEKL. CDR3 DNA sequence: TGCGCCAGCAGCCAAGAACGAGCAGGGGTGAAAGGAGATACGCAGTATTTT. This codes for CASSQERAGVKGDTQYF.

The chain recombines TRBV3-1 with TRBJ1-1; 8 bases map to TRBD1. The V gene's germline CDR1 is LGHDT and CDR2 YNNKEL (reference sequence). The V and J ends lost 0 bases and 9 bases, in that order; junction bases with no gene match: 6. The CDR3 length is 14 residues. CDR3 sequence reads: CASSQDRDRLKAFF. The CDR3 DNA reads TGTGCCAGCAGCCAAGATCGGGACAGGCTTAAAGCTTTCTTT.

This clonotype has a handful of counts. This chain uses TRBV20-1 with TRBJ2-1; 9 bases fit TRBD2. The J segment lost 0 bases and the V segment lost 2 bases, leaving 8 bases of the junction unmatched. The CDR3 length is 17 residues. Germline V gives CDR1 DFQATT, CDR2 SNEGSKA (reference sequence). The CDR3 is CSARMSSGKVSYNEQFF. The DNA of the CDR3 is TGCAGTGCTAGAATGTCTAGCGGGAAGGTCTCCTACAATGAGCAGTTCTTC.

The rearrangement links TRBV12-3 or TRBV12-4 to TRBJ2-4; TRBD1 aligns across 7 bases. TRBJ2-7 explains the end of the DNA better; the J call may be wrong. There are 15 residues in the CDR3. The chain's CDR3 is CASSPRTGPTYEQYF. DNA of the CDR3: TGTGCCAGCAGTCCCCGGACAGGACCGACCTACGAGCAGTACTTC.

This chain links TRBV28 with TRBJ1-5; D ambiguous. The CDR3 totals 15 residues. V shed 2 bases and J shed 2 bases, with 10 bases lying between them. CDR1 is MDHEN and CDR2 is SYDVKM in the germline V gene. CDR3 sequence (DNA): TGTGCCAGCAGTTTAGCGGGTTGGGGCAATCAGCCCCAGCATTTT. It encodes CASSLAGWGNQPQHF.

The J gene is TRBJ2-3, the V gene TRBV6-5; the match to TRBD2 covers 7 bases. With 8 bases clipped from V and 2 bases from J, the junction kept 4 bases outside the gene matches. This CDR3 comprises 13 residues. CDR1 MNHEY and CDR2 SVGAGI come from the germline V gene. The CDR3 reads CASRREYTDTQYF. The CDR3 bases are TGTGCCAGCCGGCGGGAGTACACAGATACGCAGTATTTT.

This rearrangement joins TRBV6-2 or TRBV6-3 to TRBJ2-7; no definite D call. The V end lost 5 bases, the J end lost 2 bases, and 19 bases lay between the germline ends. The CDR3 is made up of 16 amino acids. Germline-derived CDR1 and CDR2 are MNHEY and SVGEGT. CDR3 DNA: TGTGCCAGCAGTCTACTGAAAGACCATATTACCTACGAGCAGTACTTC. The encoded protein is CASSLLKDHITYEQYF.

The J gene is TRBJ2-7, the V gene TRBV11-2, with 7 bases fitting TRBD1. From germline, CDR1 is SGHAT and CDR2 FQNNGV. This CDR3 comprises 14 residues. V dropped 3 bases and J dropped 3; count of bases not matched to a gene: 5. The CDR3 protein is CASSLTTGVYEQYF. DNA for the CDR3: TGTGCCAGCAGCTTGACCACAGGGGTCTACGAGCAGTACTTC.

The chain uses TRBV3-1 and TRBJ2-5; weak D call: TRBD2 (5 bases). The V and J ends lost 4 bases and 3 bases respectively, with 9 bases between them. The CDR3 contains 13 residues. Germline V gene data show CDR1 as LGHDT and CDR2 as YNNKEL (reference sequence). The CDR3 sequence: CASSRAGKETQYF. Written as DNA, the CDR3 is TGTGCCAGCAGCCGGGCCGGGAAAGAGACCCAGTACTTC.

The V call is TRBV2, the J call TRBJ1-6; 10 bases fit TRBD1. Germline V gene data show CDR1 as SNHLY and CDR2 as FYNNEI. This CDR3 has 15 amino acids. The J segment lost 9 bases and the V segment lost 1 base, leaving 3 bases of the junction unmatched. The CDR3 sequence: CASSEGQGARSPLHF. CDR3 bases: TGTGCCAGCAGTGAAGGACAGGGGGCTCGTTCACCCCTCCACTTT. The complete variable domain, with remaining parts taken from reference TRBV2 and TRBJ1-6, reads EPEVTQTPSHQVTQMGQEVILRCVPISNHLYFYWYRQILGQKVEFLVSFYNNEISEKSEIFDDQFSVERPDGSNFTLKIRSTKLEDSAMYFCASSEGQGARSPLHFGNGTRLTVT.

This clonotype occurred a few times. The chain carries TRBV12-3 or TRBV12-4 and TRBJ2-1; 11 bases map to TRBD2. This CDR3 is built from 16 residues. V shed 3 bases and J 6 bases; nucleotides not matched to a gene: 7. The CDR3 loop is CASSFVAGGPSNEQFF. CDR3 coding DNA: TGTGCCAGCAGTTTCGTAGCGGGAGGGCCGTCCAATGAGCAGTTCTTC.

The chain combines TRBV6-2 or TRBV6-3 with TRBJ2-3; tentative D call: TRBD2 (5 bases). Germline loops: CDR1 MNHEY, CDR2 SVGEGT. The V gene lost 8 bases and the J gene lost 6 bases, with 18 bases spanning the gap. This CDR3 has 14 amino acids. CDR3: CASWGARVADTQYF. The CDR3 coding sequence is TGTGCCAGCTGGGGTGCACGTGTAGCGGATACGCAGTATTTT.

The genes are TRBV27 and TRBJ2-5; D is undetermined. Germline-derived CDR1 and CDR2 are MNHEY and SMNVEV (reference sequence). The germline V and J ends were trimmed by 4 bases and 7 bases, with 13 bases remaining between them. The CDR3 loop spans 13 amino acids. CDR3 residues: CASSSMVGRTQYF. CDR3 in DNA: TGTGCCAGCAGTTCCATGGTAGGCAGGACCCAGTACTTC.

The sample holds many counts of this clonotype. The rearrangement uses TRBV29-1 and TRBJ2-3, with 14 positions matching TRBD2. The CDR3 has 17 residues. V was pared by 4 bases and J by 10 bases, with 16 bases of the junction left unmatched. Per the germline V gene, CDR1 is SQVTM and CDR2 is ANQGSEA. DNA of the CDR3: TGCAGCGTTGCCCATATGAGACTAGCGGGAGGGCCTCGGGCGCAGTATTTT. Translated: CSVAHMRLAGGPRAQYF.

The V and J genes are TRBV4-2 and TRBJ1-1; TRBD1 is a possible D gene (6 bases). Trimming left V 4 bases short and J 4 bases short, with 13 bases between. The CDR3 totals 14 residues. Per the germline V gene, CDR1 is LGHNA and CDR2 is YNFKEQ. CDR3 sequence reads: CASSPPRTVTEAFF. The CDR3 nucleotides are TGTGCCAGCAGCCCGCCTCGGACAGTCACTGAAGCTTTCTTT.

This clonotype was counted between two and nine times. The chain carries TRBV12-3 or TRBV12-4 and TRBJ1-2; TRBD1 might be the D (5 bases). With 5 bases removed from V and 4 bases from J, the gap between germline ends came to 11 bases. The CDR3 sequence is 13 residues long. CDR3 DNA sequence: TGTGCCAGCAGTGACAGAACCCCCTATGGCTACACCTTC. Translating gives CASSDRTPYGYTF.

The chain has TRBV20-1 and TRBJ2-1; D is unresolved. V was shortened by 1 base and J by 9 bases, with 7 bases between the two germline ends. Looked up from germline, CDR1 is DFQATT and CDR2 is SNEGSKA (reference sequence). This CDR3 is built from 11 residues. CDR3 in DNA: TGCAGTGCTAGAGTCGATTTTGAGCAGTTCTTC. Translation: CSARVDFEQFF.

The chain has TRBV6-2 or TRBV6-3 and TRBJ2-5; D unclear. V was trimmed by 0 bases and J by 2 bases, leaving 13 bases between them. This CDR3 contains 16 residues. Germline-derived CDR1 and CDR2 are MNHEY and SVGEGT. CDR3 in amino acids: CASSYSQGRRQETQYF. Here the CDR3 DNA reads TGTGCCAGCAGTTACTCTCAAGGACGGAGACAAGAGACCCAGTACTTC.

The chain carries TRBV5-4 and TRBJ2-2; 8 nucleotides align to TRBD1. The V and J ends lost 3 bases and 5 bases, in that order; junction bases with no gene match: 6. The germline CDR1 and CDR2 sequences are SGHNT and YYREEE (reference sequence). The CDR3 has 15 residues. The CDR3 here is CASSSDRVRTGELFF. Here the CDR3 DNA reads TGTGCCAGCAGCTCGGACAGGGTTAGGACCGGGGAGCTGTTTTTT.

This clonotype was observed a handful of times. V is TRBV7-9 and J is TRBJ2-7; 8 bases match TRBD1. This CDR3 contains 15 residues. The V and J ends lost 4 bases and 6 bases, in that order; junction bases with no gene match: 11. Germline values: CDR1 SEHNR, CDR2 FQNEAQ (reference sequence). This CDR3 reads CASSSPGQAGFEQYF. For the CDR3, the DNA is TGTGCCAGCAGCTCCCCGGGACAGGCAGGGTTCGAGCAGTACTTC.